The clone carrying this TCR beta chain was recorded only once. Memory CD4+ cells were the fraction left after CD45RA+ naive selection. Assay runs were performed at deep level. Sequencing used immunoSEQ multiplex PCR; TCRdb keeps in-frame clones, though not all of them. Among more than 2 million clones listed, 90% to 96% were seen once. These data come from a study of shared clonotypes between healthy human individuals. The sequence was collected from a man between 18 and 29 years old in good health. The sequencing sample was made of naive CD4+ T cells sorted from blood. Stated subset: CD45RA+ positively selected.

The CDR3: CASSERGQARREQYF. The DNA of the CDR3 is TGTGCCAGCAGTGAAAGGGGACAGGCCCGACGAGAGCAGTACTTC. The chain is built from TRBV6-4 and TRBJ2-7, with TRBD1 matching 8 bases. V lost 3 bases and J lost 7; bases outside the gene matches: 11. Germline CDR1 MRHNA, CDR2 SNTAGT. This CDR3 is built from 15 residues.